The 12 T cell receptor beta chains listed next were all sequenced from one sample in a study of control samples from healthy donors and cancer patients. Sequencing was performed with immunoSEQ multiplex PCR; in TCRdb, only in-frame clones are kept and a portion is missing. The repertoire holds roughly 130,000 clones, with roughly 90% as singletons. Sequenced material: blood. The source of these receptors is a man aged 50 or older in good health.

The rearrangement links TRBV18 to TRBJ2-6, with D unresolved. The CDR3 is 15 amino acids. Deletions cut 1 base from V and 0 bases from J, with 4 bases between. The germline V gene has CDR1 KGHSH and CDR2 LQKENI. The CDR3 nucleotides read TGTGCCAGCTCACCACGACTCTCTGGGGCCAACGTCCTGACTTTC. Translating it yields CASSPRLSGANVLTF.

The V and J genes are TRBV28 and TRBJ1-5; the D is unclear. Trimming removed 4 bases from V and 0 bases from J, with 4 bases in between. The length of the CDR3 is 13 residues. Germline V gene lookup returns CDR1 MDHEN and CDR2 SYDVKM. The CDR3 sequence is CASSWVSNQPQHF. Written as DNA, the CDR3 is TGTGCCAGCAGTTGGGTTAGCAATCAGCCCCAGCATTTT.

This clone was detected a few times. Other DNA sequences from this sample encode an identical CDR3 as well. The rearrangement uses TRBV7-2 and TRBJ2-1; 12 bases are a match to TRBD2. Germline values: CDR1 SGHTA, CDR2 FQGNSA. The CDR3 totals 16 residues. V shed 1 base and J 9 bases; nucleotides not matched to a gene: 7. This CDR3 reads CASSLGLAGGQGEQFF. Written as DNA, the CDR3 is TGTGCCAGCAGCTTAGGGCTAGCGGGGGGGCAGGGTGAGCAGTTCTTC.

The V call is TRBV5-5, the J call TRBJ1-1; D gene unclear. This CDR3 is 13 amino acids long. CDR1 is SGHKS and CDR2 is YYEKEE in the germline V gene (reference sequence). Trimming took off 2 bases at V and 0 bases at J, with 5 bases between the two ends. CDR3 nucleotides: TGTGCCAGCAGCTTTTTGGTGAACACTGAAGCTTTCTTT. Translation: CASSFLVNTEAFF.

This clone was counted once. The chain joins TRBV4-1 to TRBJ1-5; no firm D call. The CDR3 totals 15 residues. Deletions cut 4 bases from V and 4 bases from J, with 14 bases between. Germline CDR1 is MGHRA and CDR2 is YSYEKL. In DNA, the CDR3 is TGCGCCAGCAGCCTAGCTGCCAGAGAAAATCAGCCCCAGCATTTT. It yields the protein CASSLAARENQPQHF.

The V gene is TRBV5-6, the J gene TRBJ2-5; maybe TRBD1 (5 bases). CDR1 is SGHDT and CDR2 is YYEEEE in the germline V gene. V lost 2 bases and J lost 1, with 15 bases in between. The CDR3 covers 16 residues. The DNA for the CDR3 is TGTGCCAGCAGCTTTGGGGCTAACACGTTCCAAGAGACCCAGTACTTC. Amino acid sequence: CASSFGANTFQETQYF. The full variable domain, in which reference TRBV5-6 and TRBJ2-5 provide the parts outside the CDR3, is DAGVTQSPTHLIKTRGQQVTLRCSPKSGHDTVSWYQQALGQGPQFIFQYYEEEERQRGNFPDRFSGHQFPNYSSELNVNALLLGDSALYLCASSFGANTFQETQYFGPGTRLLVL.

This chain joins TRBV7-8 and TRBJ2-3, with D unclear. The CDR3 consists of 13 residues. Trimming stripped 5 bases from V and 5 bases from J, with 11 bases between. The germline V gene encodes CDR1 SGHVS and CDR2 FQNEAQ. For the CDR3, the DNA is TGTGCCAGCAGCCGTTCCAGGTTAGATACGCAGTATTTT. Translated: CASSRSRLDTQYF.

This clone occurred once. J is TRBJ1-6 and V is TRBV18, with D possibly TRBD1 on 6 matching bases. V lost 1 base to trimming and J lost 7 bases, with 14 bases between them. The CDR3 length is 16 residues. Germline CDR1 reads KGHSH; CDR2 reads LQKENI. The CDR3 region has the DNA TGTGCCAGCTCACCACAAACAGGGTCTTTCAATTCACCCCTCCACTTT. The encoded protein is CASSPQTGSFNSPLHF.

The chain recombines TRBV5-4 with TRBJ1-1, with 9 nucleotides matching TRBD1. The CDR3 is made up of 13 amino acids. V dropped 4 bases and J dropped 10; count of bases not matched to a gene: 8. Germline CDR1 and CDR2: SGHNT and YYREEE (reference sequence). The CDR3 reads CASSLKRQGGAFF. In DNA form, the CDR3 reads TGTGCCAGCAGCCTTAAAAGACAGGGGGGAGCTTTCTTT.

This chain uses TRBV2 with TRBJ1-3; D gene unclear. The germline gives CDR1 SNHLY, CDR2 FYNNEI. The CDR3 sequence is 15 residues long. Trimming stripped 4 bases from V and 4 bases from J, with 14 bases between. The CDR3 region is CASSATSDGGNTIYF. The CDR3 DNA follows: TGTGCCAGCAGTGCCACCTCGGACGGCGGAAACACCATATATTTT. Together with reference TRBV2 and TRBJ1-3, the CDR3 gives the full variable domain: EPEVTQTPSHQVTQMGQEVILRCVPISNHLYFYWYRQILGQKVEFLVSFYNNEISEKSEIFDDQFSVERPDGSNFTLKIRSTKLEDSAMYFCASSATSDGGNTIYFGEGSWLTVV.

The chain recombines TRBV4-1 with TRBJ1-3; TRBD1 matches 9 bases. CDR3 size: 16 residues. Germline-derived CDR1 and CDR2 are MGHRA and YSYEKL. The trim removed 6 bases at V and 12 bases at J, leaving 18 bases unmatched. Here the CDR3 reads CASRATGTGPAGGIYF. In DNA, the CDR3 is TGCGCCAGCAGGGCTACCGGGACAGGGCCCGCAGGAGGCATATATTTT.

The V and J genes are TRBV20-1 and TRBJ2-1; D not certain. Trimming cost V 5 bases and J 6 bases, with 8 bases left between them. CDR3 length equals 11 residues. Germline V CDR1 and CDR2: DFQATT, SNEGSKA (reference sequence). CDR3 DNA: TGCAGTGCTCCTCGACCCAATGAGCAGTTCTTC. Its protein is CSAPRPNEQFF.